This entry concerns a single TCR beta chain. The sample is drawn from a study of blood T cell repertoires in COVID-19. CDR1 SGHRS and CDR2 YFSETQ come from the germline V gene. CDR3 length: 14 amino acids. Trimming stripped 4 bases from V and 5 bases from J, with 13 bases between. Sequencing was performed with immunoSEQ multiplex PCR; in TCRdb, only in-frame clones are kept and a portion is missing. This sample has some 69,000 clones, with roughly 80% found just once. This rearrangement joins TRBV5-1 to TRBJ2-1, with D perhaps matching TRBD2 (5 bases). The TCR originated in a man in his 60s with acute or convalescent COVID-19. Material for sequencing was peripheral blood. CDR3 protein: CASSAPDGDNEQFF. In nucleotides, the CDR3 is TGCGCCAGCAGCGCACCAGACGGGGACAATGAGCAGTTCTTC.